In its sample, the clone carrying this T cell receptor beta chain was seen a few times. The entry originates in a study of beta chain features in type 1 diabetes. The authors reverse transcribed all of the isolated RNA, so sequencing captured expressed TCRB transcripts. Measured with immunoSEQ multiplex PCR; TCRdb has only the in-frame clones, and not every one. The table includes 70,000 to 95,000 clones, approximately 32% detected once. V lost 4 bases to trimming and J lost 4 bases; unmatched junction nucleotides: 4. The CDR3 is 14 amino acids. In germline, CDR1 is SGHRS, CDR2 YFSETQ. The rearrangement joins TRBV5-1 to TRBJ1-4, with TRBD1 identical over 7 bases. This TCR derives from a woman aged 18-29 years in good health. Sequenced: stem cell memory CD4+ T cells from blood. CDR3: CASSLGQDNEKLFF. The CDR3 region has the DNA TGCGCCAGCAGCCTAGGACAGGATAATGAAAAACTGTTTTTT.